Listed here are 2 T cell receptor beta chains from one sample, sequenced in a study of cytomegalovirus exposure and HLA in healthy donors. Amplification used 60 Vbeta primers and 13 Jbeta primers. Sequencing used immunoSEQ multiplex PCR; TCRdb keeps in-frame clones, though not all of them. Of about 190,000 clones detected, 87% appear once; the ten largest clones hold 1.3%. The sequencing input was PBMCs. The receptors here all came from a man between 25 and 39 years old in good health and CMV-seronegative.

The V and J genes are TRBV27 and TRBJ1-5, with D possibly TRBD1 on 6 matching bases. The CDR3 loop spans 13 amino acids. The V gene's germline CDR1 is MNHEY and CDR2 SMNVEV (reference sequence). The V gene lost 4 bases and the J gene lost 2 bases, with 6 bases spanning the gap. The DNA of the CDR3 is TGTGCCAGCAGTTCAGGGGGCAATCAGCCCCAGCATTTT. Protein sequence: CASSSGGNQPQHF.

V is TRBV7-2 and J is TRBJ1-5; D might be TRBD1 (5 bases). Looked up from germline, CDR1 is SGHTA and CDR2 is FQGNSA. V lost 4 bases, J lost 3 bases, and 13 bases lay in between. The length of the CDR3 is 15 residues. The CDR3: CASSWGGGANQPQHF. The CDR3 DNA is TGTGCCAGCAGCTGGGGCGGGGGAGCCAATCAGCCCCAGCATTTT.